These 24 T cell receptor beta chains originate from one sample sequenced in a study of blood T cells in healthy people across ages. Using a J-beta primer mix together with a sample-barcoded 5' primer, a second PCR was run for roughly 6 to 11 cycles. One entry per CDR3 protein, called by TCRdb with MiXCR from the 5' RACE reads. The table lists about 1.1 million distinct CDR3 sequences, 35% to 40% of them singletons. Sequenced sample: blood. The receptor source for this set is a man younger than 35 in good health.

This rearrangement joins TRBV30 to TRBJ2-7; D uncertain. Looked up from germline, CDR1 is GTSNPN and CDR2 is SVGIG (reference sequence). The CDR3 runs 14 residues. V lost 0 bases and J 0 bases, leaving 9 bases between the germline ends. CDR3 residues: CAWSVRRISYEQYF. The CDR3 DNA reads as TGTGCCTGGAGTGTACGACGGATCTCCTACGAGCAGTACTTC.

The DNA for the CDR3 is TGTGCCAGCAGACAGGGGAGGGGAGAGACCCAGTACTTC. It is translated as CASRQGRGETQYF. The chain recombines TRBV6-2 or TRBV6-3 with TRBJ2-5; TRBD1 or TRBD2 may be the D gene (7 bases each). V was pared by 6 bases and J by 4 bases, with 12 bases between. This CDR3 region has 13 residues. The germline V gene has CDR1 MNHEY and CDR2 SVGEGT.

The chain has TRBV4-2 and TRBJ2-7, with TRBD2 as a possible D gene (6 bases). The CDR3 has 17 amino acids. V dropped 3 bases and J dropped 1 base, with 19 bases sitting between them. Germline V lookup: CDR1 LGHNA, CDR2 YNFKEQ. CDR3 in DNA: TGTGCCAGCAGCCAGGGTATACTAGTCCGGGAGTCCTACGAGCAGTACTTC. It specifies CASSQGILVRESYEQYF.

This clonotype was seen more than once but under ten times. The chain recombines TRBV6-5 with TRBJ1-6; possible D gene TRBD1, 5 bases. V was clipped by 4 bases and J by 10 bases, with 14 bases between them. Germline V gene data show CDR1 as MNHEY and CDR2 as SVGAGI. This CDR3 has 14 residues. The DNA for the CDR3 is TGTGCCAGCAGTTCAGGGCTCGGTGGGTCACCCCTCCACTTT. This sequence encodes CASSSGLGGSPLHF.

The chain combines TRBV20-1 with TRBJ1-5; D may be TRBD1 (6 bases). Looked up from germline, CDR1 is DFQATT and CDR2 is SNEGSKA (reference sequence). V dropped 1 base and J dropped 3 bases, with 7 bases sitting between them. The CDR3 consists of 13 residues. The CDR3, as DNA: TGCAGTGCTAGAGGGGACACCAATCAGCCCCAGCATTTT. It specifies CSARGDTNQPQHF.

The gene calls are TRBV7-3 and TRBJ2-7, with D perhaps matching TRBD1 (5 bases). The V and J ends lost 1 base and 6 bases respectively, with 13 bases between them. In germline, CDR1 is SGHTA, CDR2 FQGTGA. The CDR3 covers 14 residues. The CDR3 is CASSLNSQGSEQYF. In nucleotides, the CDR3 is TGTGCCAGCAGCTTAAATTCCCAGGGTTCCGAGCAGTACTTC.

V and J are TRBV4-2 and TRBJ1-5; perhaps TRBD1 as D (6 bases). CDR3 size: 16 residues. V lost 0 bases, J lost 3 bases, and 12 bases lay in between. Germline CDR1 is LGHNA and CDR2 is YNFKEQ. CDR3 region: CASSQENGQNNQPQHF. DNA for the CDR3: TGTGCCAGCAGCCAAGAAAACGGACAGAACAATCAGCCCCAGCATTTT.

A few counts support this clonotype. The chain carries TRBV12-3 or TRBV12-4 and TRBJ2-1; TRBD2 aligns across 12 bases. The assigned J gene may be wrong: the sequence end matches TRBJ2-7 better. The CDR3 is 19 residues long. The CDR3 loop is CASSLRGRTSGARNNEQYF. The CDR3 coding sequence is TGTGCCAGCAGTTTAAGGGGGAGGACTAGCGGGGCGAGAAACAATGAGCAGTACTTC.

The chain carries TRBV6-1 and TRBJ2-2; unclear D gene. The germline V gene encodes CDR1 MNHNS and CDR2 SASEGT. V was pared by 1 base and J by 0 bases, with 6 bases between. This CDR3 spans 15 amino acids. CDR3 DNA sequence: TGTGCCAGCAGTGAAGGCACATCGAACACCGGGGAGCTGTTTTTT. Amino acid sequence: CASSEGTSNTGELFF.

This clonotype was observed a few times. The CDR3 loop is CAIPGQLNYGYTF. DNA of the CDR3: TGTGCCATCCCGGGACAGTTAAACTATGGCTACACCTTC. The chain has TRBV10-3 and TRBJ1-2; TRBD1 matches 7 bases. Germline CDR1 and CDR2: ENHRY and SYGVKD. Trimming removed 8 bases from V and 2 bases from J; junction bases left unmatched: 5. The CDR3 sequence is 13 residues long.

V is TRBV29-1 and J is TRBJ2-5; D is unresolved. V was clipped by 7 bases and J by 11 bases, with 26 bases between them. CDR3 length equals 14 residues. The germline V gene has CDR1 SQVTM and CDR2 ANQGSEA. CDR3 nucleotides: TGCAGCGCCAACGTAGTGGTTCTGAACAATGAGCAGTACTTC. It specifies CSANVVVLNNEQYF.

Only a few counts were recorded for this clonotype. The V and J genes are TRBV14 and TRBJ2-7, with D unclear. Trimming removed 3 bases from V and 2 bases from J, with 5 bases in between. The germline V gene encodes CDR1 SGHDN and CDR2 FVKESK. The CDR3 extends over 12 amino acids. As DNA, the CDR3 is TGTGCCAGCAGCCATGTCCCCTACGAGCAGTACTTC. It is translated as CASSHVPYEQYF.

The genes are TRBV12-3 or TRBV12-4 and TRBJ1-2, with 7 bases fitting TRBD1. Trimming removed 4 bases from V and 5 bases from J; junction bases left unmatched: 4. The CDR3 is 13 residues long. The CDR3 loop reads CASSYDREYGYTF. In DNA form, the CDR3 reads TGTGCCAGCAGTTATGACAGGGAGTATGGCTACACCTTC.

This chain connects TRBV28 to TRBJ2-3; TRBD2 agrees at 7 bases. Trimming cost V 1 base and J 2 bases; bases outside gene matches: 15. Germline V gene data show CDR1 as MDHEN and CDR2 as SYDVKM. The CDR3 runs 19 residues. The CDR3 region is CASSLFPPWESGTTDTQYF. CDR3 DNA: TGTGCCAGCAGTTTATTCCCTCCTTGGGAGAGCGGGACCACAGATACGCAGTATTTT.

The genes are TRBV6-1 and TRBJ1-4; D remains ambiguous. The V end lost 1 base, the J end lost 7 bases, and 7 bases lay between the germline ends. The CDR3 runs to 13 residues. From germline, CDR1 is MNHNS and CDR2 SASEGT. CDR3 coding DNA: TGTGCCAGCAGTGAAGAAGCCCGTGAAAAACTGTTTTTT. It yields the protein CASSEEAREKLFF.

This chain connects TRBV10-3 to TRBJ2-3; no firm D call. V lost 5 bases to trimming and J lost 0 bases, with 15 bases between them. This CDR3 contains 16 residues. CDR1 is ENHRY, CDR2 SYGVKD, per germline. The CDR3 loop reads CAISFLTQASTDTQYF. The CDR3 DNA follows: TGTGCCATCAGTTTTTTGACGCAAGCTAGCACAGATACGCAGTATTTT.

The rearrangement links TRBV20-1 to TRBJ2-7; 11 bases are a match to TRBD2. With 1 base clipped from V and 2 bases from J, the junction kept 4 bases outside the gene matches. CDR1 and CDR2 (germline): DFQATT, SNEGSKA (reference sequence). The CDR3 covers 15 residues. This CDR3 is CSARGGTSGTYEQYF. DNA of the CDR3: TGCAGTGCTAGAGGCGGGACTAGCGGAACCTACGAGCAGTACTTC.

The V call is TRBV12-3 or TRBV12-4, the J call TRBJ1-2; D is perhaps TRBD1 (5 bases). Trimming took 5 bases from V and 3 from J, leaving 13 bases between them. This CDR3 has 14 residues. This chain's CDR3 is CASSVSGRDYGYTF. The CDR3 nucleotides are TGTGCCAGCAGTGTGTCGGGCAGGGACTATGGCTACACCTTC.

This clonotype was detected once. The chain employs TRBV6-2 or TRBV6-3 and TRBJ1-1; the D gene is possibly TRBD1 (6 bases). The length of the CDR3 is 15 residues. Germline-derived CDR1 and CDR2 are MNHEY and SVGEGT. Trimming took off 4 bases at V and 6 bases at J, with 18 bases between the two ends. The CDR3 sequence is CASSSDFLGGPEAFF. CDR3 bases: TGTGCCAGCAGTTCAGACTTCCTTGGGGGGCCTGAAGCTTTCTTT.

This clonotype turned up a few times. This rearrangement joins TRBV2 to TRBJ2-5; D remains ambiguous. The CDR3 has 13 amino acids. The germline V gene has CDR1 SNHLY and CDR2 FYNNEI. V shed 8 bases and J shed 1 base, with 11 bases lying between them. For the CDR3, the DNA is TGTGCCAGCTCCCGGCGTCCCCAAGAGACCCAGTACTTC. It is translated as CASSRRPQETQYF.

V usage is TRBV27 and J usage is TRBJ2-1; D is unresolved. Germline V lookup: CDR1 MNHEY, CDR2 SMNVEV (reference sequence). The CDR3 is 16 residues long. Trimming removed 3 bases from V and 0 bases from J, with 12 bases in between. As DNA, the CDR3 is TGTGCCAGCAGTTTCCTCGTACAGAGCTCCTACAATGAGCAGTTCTTC. This codes for CASSFLVQSSYNEQFF.

The CDR3 nucleotides are TGCGCCAGCAGCGGTGTAGGGTCGCGAACAGATACGCAGTATTTT. Amino acid sequence: CASSGVGSRTDTQYF. This chain connects TRBV5-1 to TRBJ2-3; no firm D call. CDR3 length equals 15 residues. Trimming shortened V by 4 bases and J by 3 bases, and 15 bases separated the two germline ends. The germline gives CDR1 SGHRS, CDR2 YFSETQ.

This chain uses TRBV10-3 with TRBJ1-4, with a weak D call TRBD1 (5 bases). Per germline, CDR1 ENHRY and CDR2 SYGVKD. CDR3 length: 14 residues. V dropped 2 bases and J dropped 6 bases, with 10 bases sitting between them. CDR3 sequence: CAISEGGTYEKLFF. In DNA, the CDR3 is TGTGCCATCAGTGAGGGCGGGACCTATGAAAAACTGTTTTTT.

This rearrangement joins TRBV7-9 to TRBJ2-6; D assignment may be TRBD1 or TRBD2 (5 bases each). The CDR3 consists of 13 residues. The ends were cut back, 0 bases at V and 15 bases at J, with 12 bases in the middle. The germline V gene has CDR1 SEHNR and CDR2 FQNEAQ (reference sequence). The CDR3 DNA is TGTGCCAGCAGCTTAGCCGGGACGGGGACCCTGACTTTC. Its translation: CASSLAGTGTLTF.